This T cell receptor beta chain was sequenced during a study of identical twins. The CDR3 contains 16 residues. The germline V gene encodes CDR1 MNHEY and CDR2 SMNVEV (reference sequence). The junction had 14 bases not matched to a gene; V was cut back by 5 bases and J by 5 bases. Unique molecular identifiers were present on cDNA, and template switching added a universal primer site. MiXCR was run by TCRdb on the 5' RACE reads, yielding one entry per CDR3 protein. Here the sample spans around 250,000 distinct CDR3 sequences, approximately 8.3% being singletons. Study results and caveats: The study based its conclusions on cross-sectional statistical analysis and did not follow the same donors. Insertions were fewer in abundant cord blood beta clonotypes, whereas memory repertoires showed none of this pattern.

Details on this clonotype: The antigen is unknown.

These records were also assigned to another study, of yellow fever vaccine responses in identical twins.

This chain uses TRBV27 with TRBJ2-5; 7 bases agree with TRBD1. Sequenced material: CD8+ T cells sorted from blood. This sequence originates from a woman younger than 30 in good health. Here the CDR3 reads CASSPLGQEALETQYF. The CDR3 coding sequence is TGTGCCAGCAGTCCCCTCGGACAGGAGGCGTTGGAGACCCAGTACTTC.